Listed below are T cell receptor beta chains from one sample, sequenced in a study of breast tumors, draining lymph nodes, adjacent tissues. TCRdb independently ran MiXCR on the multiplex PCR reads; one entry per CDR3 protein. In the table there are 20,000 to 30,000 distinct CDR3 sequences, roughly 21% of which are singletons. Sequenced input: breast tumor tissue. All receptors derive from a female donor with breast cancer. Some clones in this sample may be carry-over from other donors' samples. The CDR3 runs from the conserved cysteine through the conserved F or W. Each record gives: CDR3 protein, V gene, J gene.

CDR3 protein: CSARDYTGGPGNTIYF
V gene: TRBV20-1
J gene: TRBJ1-3

CDR3 protein: CASSLGGSRTDTQYF
V gene: TRBV5-1
J gene: TRBJ2-3

CDR3 protein: CSVWAGDNSPLHF
V gene: TRBV29-1
J gene: TRBJ1-6

CDR3 protein: CASSEGLAGFDTRIYEQYF
V gene: TRBV5-1
J gene: TRBJ2-7

CDR3 protein: CSARAWGQFPSSYNEQFF
V gene: TRBV20-1
J gene: TRBJ2-1

CDR3 protein: CASSPLPVKLNSYEQYF
V gene: TRBV28
J gene: TRBJ2-7

CDR3 protein: CASSPRTSYGEQYF
V gene: TRBV11-2
J gene: TRBJ2-7

CDR3 protein: CASEASTGSQPQHF
V gene: TRBV2
J gene: TRBJ1-5

CDR3 protein: CASSISGSSHNEQFF
V gene: TRBV7-2
J gene: TRBJ2-1

CDR3 protein: CASTTWGTSGIGGGDERFF
V gene: TRBV12-3/TRBV12-4
J gene: TRBJ2-1

CDR3 protein: CSARKRTAYEQYF
V gene: TRBV20-1
J gene: TRBJ2-7

CDR3 protein: CASSDLQGARDGYTF
V gene: TRBV5-4
J gene: TRBJ1-2

CDR3 protein: CASSPPVLQGATGGDTGELFF
V gene: TRBV10-1
J gene: TRBJ2-2

CDR3 protein: CASGMNTEAFF
V gene: TRBV10-2
J gene: TRBJ1-1

CDR3 protein: CASSQEGQGTDSNQPQHF
V gene: TRBV4-1
J gene: TRBJ1-5

CDR3 protein: CASSILPGGGHEQYF
V gene: TRBV19
J gene: TRBJ2-7

CDR3 protein: CASSTRDQPQHF
V gene: TRBV6-6
J gene: TRBJ1-5

CDR3 protein: CASSSLGIGQYF
V gene: TRBV7-2
J gene: TRBJ2-7

CDR3 protein: CASSPAGTDTQYF
V gene: TRBV12-3/TRBV12-4
J gene: TRBJ2-3

CDR3 protein: CASSPKASNNEQFF
V gene: TRBV11-1
J gene: TRBJ2-1

CDR3 protein: CASSPPHGVSGNTIYF
V gene: TRBV18
J gene: TRBJ1-3

CDR3 protein: CASSFRGTSVGNEQFF
V gene: TRBV5-1
J gene: TRBJ2-1

CDR3 protein: CASSVGCLESGLQRGEQYF
V gene: TRBV9
J gene: TRBJ2-7

CDR3 protein: CSARDSLGYGYTF
V gene: TRBV20-1
J gene: TRBJ1-2

CDR3 protein: CASTQSTSGRNSYEQYF
V gene: TRBV7-9
J gene: TRBJ2-7

CDR3 protein: CSARPRNQETHYF
V gene: TRBV20-1
J gene: TRBJ2-5

CDR3 protein: CSASPPGISYNEQFF
V gene: TRBV20-1
J gene: TRBJ2-1

CDR3 protein: CASSVRTSNEQFF
V gene: TRBV25-1
J gene: TRBJ2-1

CDR3 protein: CASSLGLAAWGEQFF
V gene: TRBV7-9
J gene: TRBJ2-1

CDR3 protein: CSAGRLAVDEQYF
V gene: TRBV20-1
J gene: TRBJ2-7

CDR3 protein: CAISEARASSGNTEAFF
V gene: TRBV10-3
J gene: TRBJ1-1

CDR3 protein: CSARDPLGQGVLNEQFF
V gene: TRBV20-1
J gene: TRBJ2-1

CDR3 protein: CASSLNEVREKLFF
V gene: TRBV5-1
J gene: TRBJ1-4

CDR3 protein: CASRSPAGTGSHEQFF
V gene: TRBV28
J gene: TRBJ2-1

CDR3 protein: CASFLAGEQFF
V gene: TRBV2
J gene: TRBJ2-1

CDR3 protein: CASSSPDSRFRYEQYF
V gene: TRBV7-9
J gene: TRBJ2-7

CDR3 protein: CASSRRTWVSGGSNTGELYF
V gene: TRBV11-2
J gene: TRBJ2-2

CDR3 protein: CASSPLTGTDTQYF
V gene: TRBV5-1
J gene: TRBJ2-3

CDR3 protein: CSASPPGLSYEQYF
V gene: TRBV20-1
J gene: TRBJ2-7

CDR3 protein: CSVAATGKNYGYTF
V gene: TRBV29-1
J gene: TRBJ1-2

CDR3 protein: CASSLSIEGQETQYF
V gene: TRBV11-2
J gene: TRBJ2-5

CDR3 protein: CASSMVDRVRYF
V gene: TRBV2
J gene: TRBJ2-7

CDR3 protein: CASSQGLASSYEQYF
V gene: TRBV4-1
J gene: TRBJ2-7

CDR3 protein: CASSQDRQREQFF
V gene: TRBV4-2
J gene: TRBJ2-1

CDR3 protein: CASSYSSRGLSGNTIYF
V gene: TRBV6-7
J gene: TRBJ1-3

CDR3 protein: CSAKGMGYEQYF
V gene: TRBV29-1
J gene: TRBJ2-7

CDR3 protein: CASSSRSGLVGYTF
V gene: TRBV6-5
J gene: TRBJ1-2

CDR3 protein: CATSVGGSGNQPQHF
V gene: TRBV24-1
J gene: TRBJ1-5

CDR3 protein: CASSVGGDGYTF
V gene: TRBV9
J gene: TRBJ1-2

CDR3 protein: CSPQGGRGSYNEQFF
V gene: TRBV20-1
J gene: TRBJ2-1